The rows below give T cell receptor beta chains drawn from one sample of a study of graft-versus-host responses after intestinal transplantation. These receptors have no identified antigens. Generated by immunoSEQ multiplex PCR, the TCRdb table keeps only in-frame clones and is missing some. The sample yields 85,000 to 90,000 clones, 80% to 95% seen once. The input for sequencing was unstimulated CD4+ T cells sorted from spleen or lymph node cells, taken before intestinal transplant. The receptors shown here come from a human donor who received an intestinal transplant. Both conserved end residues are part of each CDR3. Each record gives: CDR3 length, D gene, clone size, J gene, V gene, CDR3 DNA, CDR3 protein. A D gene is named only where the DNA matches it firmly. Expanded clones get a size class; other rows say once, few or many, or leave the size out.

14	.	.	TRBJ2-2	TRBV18	TGTGCCAGCTCACGAGTTGGGGTCACCGGGGAGCTGTTTTTT	CASSRVGVTGELFF
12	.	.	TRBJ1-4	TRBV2	TGTGCCAGTTACGCAACTAATGAAAAACTGTTTTTT	CASYATNEKLFF
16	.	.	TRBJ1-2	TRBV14	TGTGCCAGCAGCCCATCTACATGGATCTACGAGGATGGCTACACCTTC	CASSPSTWIYEDGYTF
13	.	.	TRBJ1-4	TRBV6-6	TGTGCCAGCAGTATCGGGAGTGGTGAAAAACTGTTTTTT	CASSIGSGEKLFF
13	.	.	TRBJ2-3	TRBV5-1	TGCGCCAGCAGCACAAGGGGCGGAGATACGCAGTATTTT	CASSTRGGDTQYF
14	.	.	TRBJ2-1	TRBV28	TGTGCCAGCAGTTTCCGGCTAGCCTACAATGAGCAGTTCTTC	CASSFRLAYNEQFF
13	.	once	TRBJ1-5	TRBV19	TGTGCCAGTAGTACAGGGGCGGACCAGCCCCAGCATTTT	CASSTGADQPQHF
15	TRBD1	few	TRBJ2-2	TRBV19	TGTGCCAGTAGTCTACGACAGGGGAGTACCGGGGAGCTGTTTTTT	CASSLRQGSTGELFF
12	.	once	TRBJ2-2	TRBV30	TGTGCCTGGAGCGATGGGACCGGGGAGCTGTTTTTT	CAWSDGTGELFF
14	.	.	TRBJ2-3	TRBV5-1	TGCGCCAGCAGGGGGCTAGTTGTTACAGATACGCAGTATTTT	CASRGLVVTDTQYF
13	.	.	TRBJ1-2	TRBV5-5	TGTGCCAGCAGCTTGCTAACGGACTATGGCTACACCTTC	CASSLLTDYGYTF